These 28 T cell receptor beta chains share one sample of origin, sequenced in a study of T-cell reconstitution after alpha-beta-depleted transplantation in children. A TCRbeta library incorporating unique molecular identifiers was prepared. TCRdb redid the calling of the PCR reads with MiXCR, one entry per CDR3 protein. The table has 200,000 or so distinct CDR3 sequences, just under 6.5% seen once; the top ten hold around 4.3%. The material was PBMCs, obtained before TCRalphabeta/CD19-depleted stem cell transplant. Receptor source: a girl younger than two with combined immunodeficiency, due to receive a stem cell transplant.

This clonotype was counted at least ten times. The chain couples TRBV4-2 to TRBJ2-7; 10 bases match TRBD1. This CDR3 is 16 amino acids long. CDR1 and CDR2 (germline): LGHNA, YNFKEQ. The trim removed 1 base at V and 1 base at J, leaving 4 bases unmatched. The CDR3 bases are TGTGCCAGCAGCCAAGTGGGACAGGGGTCTTCCTACGAGCAGTACTTC. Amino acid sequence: CASSQVGQGSSYEQYF.

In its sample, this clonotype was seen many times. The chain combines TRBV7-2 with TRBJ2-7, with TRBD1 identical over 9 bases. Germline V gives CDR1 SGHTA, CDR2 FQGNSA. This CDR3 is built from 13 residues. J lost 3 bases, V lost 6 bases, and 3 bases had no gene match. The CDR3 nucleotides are TGTGCCAGCAGGGGACAGGGCCTCTACGAGCAGTACTTC. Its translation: CASRGQGLYEQYF. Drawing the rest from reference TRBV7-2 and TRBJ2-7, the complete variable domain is GAGVSQSPSNKVTEKGKDVELRCDPISGHTALYWYRQSLGQGLEFLIYFQGNSAPDKSGLPSDRFSAERTGGSVSTLTIQRTQQEDSAVYLCASRGQGLYEQYFGPGTRLTVT.

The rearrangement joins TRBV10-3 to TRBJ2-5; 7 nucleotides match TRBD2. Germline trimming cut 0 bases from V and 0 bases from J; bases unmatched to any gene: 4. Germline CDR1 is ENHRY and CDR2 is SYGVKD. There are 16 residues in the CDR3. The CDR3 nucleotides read TGTGCCATCAGTGAGTCGCCTAGCGGTGACCAAGAGACCCAGTACTTC. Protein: CAISESPSGDQETQYF.

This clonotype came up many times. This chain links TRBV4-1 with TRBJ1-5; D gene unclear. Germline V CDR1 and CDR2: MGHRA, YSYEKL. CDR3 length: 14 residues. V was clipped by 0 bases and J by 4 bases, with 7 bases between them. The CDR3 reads CASSQDLTNQPQHF. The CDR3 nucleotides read TGCGCCAGCAGCCAAGATCTTACTAATCAGCCCCAGCATTTT.

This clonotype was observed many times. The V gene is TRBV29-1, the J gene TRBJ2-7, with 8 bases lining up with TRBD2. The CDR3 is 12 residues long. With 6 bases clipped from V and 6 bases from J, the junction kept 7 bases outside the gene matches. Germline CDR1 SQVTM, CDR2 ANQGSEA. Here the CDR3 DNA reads TGCAGCGTCTCGGCGGGGGGCGGCGAGCAGTACTTC. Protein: CSVSAGGGEQYF.

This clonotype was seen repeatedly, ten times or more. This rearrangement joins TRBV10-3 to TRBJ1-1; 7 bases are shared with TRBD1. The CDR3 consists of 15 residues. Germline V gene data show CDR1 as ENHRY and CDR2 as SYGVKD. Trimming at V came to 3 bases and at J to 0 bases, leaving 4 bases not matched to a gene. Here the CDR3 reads CAISDQTGMNTEAFF. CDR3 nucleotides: TGTGCCATCAGTGATCAGACAGGGATGAACACTGAAGCTTTCTTT.

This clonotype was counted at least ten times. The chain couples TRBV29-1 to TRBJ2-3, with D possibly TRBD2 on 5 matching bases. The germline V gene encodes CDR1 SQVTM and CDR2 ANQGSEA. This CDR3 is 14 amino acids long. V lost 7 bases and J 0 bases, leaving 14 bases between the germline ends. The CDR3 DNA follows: TGCAGCGCCTCCCGGGGTTCTAGCACAGATACGCAGTATTTT. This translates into CSASRGSSTDTQYF.

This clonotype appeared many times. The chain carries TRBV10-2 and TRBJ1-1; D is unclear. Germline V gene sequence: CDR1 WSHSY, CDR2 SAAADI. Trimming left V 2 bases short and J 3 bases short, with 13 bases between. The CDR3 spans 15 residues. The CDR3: CASSEPRTRYTEAFF. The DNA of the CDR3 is TGCGCCAGCAGTGAGCCCCGGACCCGCTACACTGAAGCTTTCTTT.

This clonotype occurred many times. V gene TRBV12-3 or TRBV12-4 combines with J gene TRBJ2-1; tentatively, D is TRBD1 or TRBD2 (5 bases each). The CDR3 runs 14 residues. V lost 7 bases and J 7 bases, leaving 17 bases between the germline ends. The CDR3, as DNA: TGTGCCAGCAACCCTGGGGGAGCTCGGAATGAGCAGTTCTTC. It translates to CASNPGGARNEQFF.

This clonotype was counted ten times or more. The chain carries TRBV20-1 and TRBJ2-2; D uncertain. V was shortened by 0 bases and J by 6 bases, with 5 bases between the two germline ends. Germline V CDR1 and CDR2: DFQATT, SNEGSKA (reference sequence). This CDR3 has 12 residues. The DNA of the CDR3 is TGCAGTGCTAGAGATCTATCCGGGGAGCTGTTTTTT. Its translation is CSARDLSGELFF.

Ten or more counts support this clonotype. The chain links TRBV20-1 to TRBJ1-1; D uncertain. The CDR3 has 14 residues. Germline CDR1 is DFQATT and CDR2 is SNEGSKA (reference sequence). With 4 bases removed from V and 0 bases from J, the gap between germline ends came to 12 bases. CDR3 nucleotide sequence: TGCAGTGCTACCCAACTACCAGTGAACACTGAAGCTTTCTTT. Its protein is CSATQLPVNTEAFF.

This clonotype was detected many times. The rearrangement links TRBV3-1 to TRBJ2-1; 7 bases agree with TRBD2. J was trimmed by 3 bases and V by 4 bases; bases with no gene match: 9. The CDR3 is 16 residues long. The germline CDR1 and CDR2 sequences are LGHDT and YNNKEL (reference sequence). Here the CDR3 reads CASSRGIAGVYNEQFF. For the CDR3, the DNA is TGTGCCAGCAGCCGAGGCATAGCGGGTGTCTACAATGAGCAGTTCTTC.

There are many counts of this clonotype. CDR3 residues: CASTNRNSRTPRRGELFF. The CDR3 nucleotides read TGTGCCAGCACCAATCGTAACAGTAGGACTCCCCGGCGCGGGGAGCTGTTTTTT. The V and J genes are TRBV28 and TRBJ2-2, with D perhaps TRBD2 (5 bases). The CDR3 is 18 residues long. V shed 7 bases and J shed 7 bases, with 28 bases lying between them. CDR1 and CDR2 from the germline V gene are MDHEN and SYDVKM.

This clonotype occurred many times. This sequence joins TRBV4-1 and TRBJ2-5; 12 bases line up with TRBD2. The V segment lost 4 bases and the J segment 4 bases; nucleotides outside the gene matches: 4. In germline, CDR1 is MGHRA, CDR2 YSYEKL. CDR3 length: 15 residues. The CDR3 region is CASSPSGRAPETQYF. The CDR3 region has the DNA TGCGCCAGCAGCCCTAGCGGGAGGGCCCCAGAGACCCAGTACTTC.

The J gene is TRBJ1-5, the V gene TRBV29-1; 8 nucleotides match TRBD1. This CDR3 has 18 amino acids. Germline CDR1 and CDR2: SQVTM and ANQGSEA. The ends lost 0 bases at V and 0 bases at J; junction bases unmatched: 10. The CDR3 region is CSVEDRGQGLYSNQPQHF. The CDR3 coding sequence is TGCAGCGTTGAAGATCGAGGACAGGGCCTATATAGCAATCAGCCCCAGCATTTT. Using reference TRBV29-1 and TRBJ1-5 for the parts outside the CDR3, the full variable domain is SAVISQKPSRDICQRGTSLTIQCQVDSQVTMMFWYRQQPGQSLTLIATANQGSEATYESGFVIDKFPISRPNLTFSTLTVSNMSPEDSSIYLCSVEDRGQGLYSNQPQHFGDGTRLSIL.

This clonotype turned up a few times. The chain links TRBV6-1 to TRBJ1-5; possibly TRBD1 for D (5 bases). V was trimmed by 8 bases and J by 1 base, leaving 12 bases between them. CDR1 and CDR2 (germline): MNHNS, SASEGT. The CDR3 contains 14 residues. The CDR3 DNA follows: TGTGCCAGCTCGCGGGGGAACAGCAATCAGCCCCAGCATTTT. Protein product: CASSRGNSNQPQHF.

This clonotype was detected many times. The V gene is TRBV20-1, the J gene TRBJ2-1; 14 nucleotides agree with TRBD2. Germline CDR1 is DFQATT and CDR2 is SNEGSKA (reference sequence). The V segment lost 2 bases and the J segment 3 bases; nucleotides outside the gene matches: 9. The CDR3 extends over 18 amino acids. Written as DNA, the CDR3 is TGCAGTGCTAGACTCCCGGGACTAGCGGGAGCGGTCTACAATGAGCAGTTCTTC. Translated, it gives CSARLPGLAGAVYNEQFF.

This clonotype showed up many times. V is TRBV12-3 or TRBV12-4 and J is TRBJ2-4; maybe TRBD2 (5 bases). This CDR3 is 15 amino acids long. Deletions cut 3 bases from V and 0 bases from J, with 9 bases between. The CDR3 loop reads CASSFGLLAKNIQYF. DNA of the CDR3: TGTGCCAGCAGTTTTGGACTCCTAGCCAAAAACATTCAGTACTTC.

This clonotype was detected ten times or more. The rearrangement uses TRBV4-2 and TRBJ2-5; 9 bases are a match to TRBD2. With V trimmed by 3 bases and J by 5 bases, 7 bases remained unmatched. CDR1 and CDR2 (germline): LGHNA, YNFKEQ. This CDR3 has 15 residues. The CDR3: CASSQAAGGTETQYF. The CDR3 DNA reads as TGTGCCAGCAGCCAGGCAGCGGGGGGAACGGAGACCCAGTACTTC.

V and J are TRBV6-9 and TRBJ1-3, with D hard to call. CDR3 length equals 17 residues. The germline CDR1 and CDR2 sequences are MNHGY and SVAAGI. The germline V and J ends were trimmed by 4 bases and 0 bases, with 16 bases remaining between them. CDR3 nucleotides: TGTGCCAGCAGTTTGACCGCTCCCGCCCGCTCTGGAAACACCATATATTTT. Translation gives CASSLTAPARSGNTIYF.

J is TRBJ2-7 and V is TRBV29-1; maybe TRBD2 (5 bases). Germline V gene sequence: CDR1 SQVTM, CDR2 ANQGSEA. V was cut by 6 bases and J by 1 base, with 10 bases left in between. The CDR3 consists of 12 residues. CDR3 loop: CSVLRESYEQYF. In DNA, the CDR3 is TGCAGCGTCTTAAGGGAGTCCTACGAGCAGTACTTC.

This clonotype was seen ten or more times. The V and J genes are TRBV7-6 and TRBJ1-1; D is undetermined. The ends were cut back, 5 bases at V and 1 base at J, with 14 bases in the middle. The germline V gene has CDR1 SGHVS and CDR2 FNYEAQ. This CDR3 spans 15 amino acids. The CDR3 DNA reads TGTGCCAGCAGCCCCAACCCACAGCGGAACACTGAAGCTTTCTTT. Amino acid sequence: CASSPNPQRNTEAFF.

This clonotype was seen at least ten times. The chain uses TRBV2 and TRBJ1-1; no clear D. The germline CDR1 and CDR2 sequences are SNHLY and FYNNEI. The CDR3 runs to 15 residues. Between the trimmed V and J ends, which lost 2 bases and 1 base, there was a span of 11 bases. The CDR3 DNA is TGTGCCAGCAGTGAAATCAGGATTAAGAACACTGAAGCTTTCTTT. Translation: CASSEIRIKNTEAFF. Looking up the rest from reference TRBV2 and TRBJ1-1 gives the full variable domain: EPEVTQTPSHQVTQMGQEVILRCVPISNHLYFYWYRQILGQKVEFLVSFYNNEISEKSEIFDDQFSVERPDGSNFTLKIRSTKLEDSAMYFCASSEIRIKNTEAFFGQGTRLTVV.

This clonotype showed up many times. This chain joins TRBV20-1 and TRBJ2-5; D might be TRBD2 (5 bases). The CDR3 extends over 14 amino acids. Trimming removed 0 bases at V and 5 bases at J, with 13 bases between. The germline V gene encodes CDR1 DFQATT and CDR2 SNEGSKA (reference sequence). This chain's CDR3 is CSARDNLGGETQYF. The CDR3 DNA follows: TGCAGTGCTAGAGATAATCTAGGCGGGGAGACCCAGTACTTC.

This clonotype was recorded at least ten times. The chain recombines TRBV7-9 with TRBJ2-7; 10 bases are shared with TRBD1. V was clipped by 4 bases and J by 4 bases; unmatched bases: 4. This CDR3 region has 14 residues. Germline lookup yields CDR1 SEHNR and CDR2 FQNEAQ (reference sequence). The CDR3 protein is CASSYRDRGYEQYF. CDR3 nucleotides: TGTGCCAGCAGCTACCGGGACAGGGGATACGAGCAGTACTTC.

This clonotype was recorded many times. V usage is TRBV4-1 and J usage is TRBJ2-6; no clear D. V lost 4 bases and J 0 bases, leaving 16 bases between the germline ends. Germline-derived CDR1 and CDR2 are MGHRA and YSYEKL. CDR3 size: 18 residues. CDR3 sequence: CASSLVILPYSGANVLTF. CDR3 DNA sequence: TGCGCCAGCAGCCTCGTGATCCTTCCCTACTCTGGGGCCAACGTCCTGACTTTC.

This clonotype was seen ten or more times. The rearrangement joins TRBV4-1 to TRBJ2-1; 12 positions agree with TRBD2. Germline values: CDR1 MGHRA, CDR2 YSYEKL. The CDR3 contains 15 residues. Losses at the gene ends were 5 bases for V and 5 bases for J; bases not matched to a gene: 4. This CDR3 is CASSLTSGGNNEQFF. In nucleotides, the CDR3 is TGCGCCAGCAGCTTGACTAGCGGGGGCAACAATGAGCAGTTCTTC.

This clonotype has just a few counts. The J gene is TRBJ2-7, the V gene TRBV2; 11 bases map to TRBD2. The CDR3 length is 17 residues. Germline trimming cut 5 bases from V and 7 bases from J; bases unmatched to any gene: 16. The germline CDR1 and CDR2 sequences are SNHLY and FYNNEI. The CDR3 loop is CASSKSQALLAGVEQYF. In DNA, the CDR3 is TGTGCCAGCAGTAAATCCCAGGCACTACTAGCGGGAGTTGAGCAGTACTTC.